What follows is one TCR beta chain and its context. The specificity of this receptor is unknown. One base away there is no much larger clone; base qualities are not given. Genomic DNA was extracted from sorted cells with the Quick-DNA Microprep Kit. TCRbeta DNA was amplified with the immunoSEQ hsTCRbeta kit following the manufacturer's protocol. TCRbeta libraries were sequenced on an Illumina MiSeq instrument. Per the original workflow: Removing out-of-frame sequences left approximately 2,400,000 distinct TCRbeta sequences, an average of about 70,000 per individual. Each individual was scored using the number of 150 to 200 previously reported CMV-associated TCRbeta sequences that the individual carried and the total number of productive distinct TCRbeta sequences. A beta-binomial model was reimplemented in Python, and scikit-learn random forests with default parameters were trained on US cohort data. Classifier performance on the Belgian cohort was summarized as median AUC with percentile confidence intervals over 10,000 bootstrap iterations. TCRdb provides this immuneACCESS table in a form limited to in-frame rearrangements. Some clones are lacking; in checked studies, under half of them reflect an unresolved V gene, and why the rest are absent is not known. That table gives V, J and clone size, and the DNA gave D and trimming. This sample is represented by about 92,000 clones; about 80% of them were singletons. 3.6% of the sample is held by the ten biggest clonotypes.

This sample is part of a study of memory CD4+ T cells and cytomegalovirus serostatus (dated by TCRdb to the late 2010s). Some background on the complete study: The cohort included about 33 healthy adults from Belgium, of whom 9 were CMV seropositive and 24 were CMV seronegative. To replicate a published TCR-based CMV serostatus classifier, the study sequenced CD4+ memory TCRbeta repertoires from a Belgian cohort whose cytomegalovirus serostatus was known.

A FACSAria II was used to sort memory CD4+ T cells, defined as single viable CD3+CD4+CD8-CD45RO+ cells. CMV serostatus was assessed using a Roche Elecsys assay, by which serum IgG against CMV pp150, pp28, p38 and p52 was detected. Following thawing, total CD4+ T cells were enriched through positive selection using CD4 magnetic microbeads. The samples came from a different study that was designed specifically to examine the CD4+ T cell memory repertoire. Peripheral blood mononuclear cells were isolated and cryopreserved according to standard operating procedures, and serum was stored at -80 degrees C. Staining used CD3-PerCP (BW264/56), CD4-APC (RPA-T4), CD45RO-PE (UCHT1) and CD8-Pacific Orange (3B5) antibodies, with Sytox blue excluding non-viable cells. From the cysteine up to the phenylalanine, the CDR3 has a length of 13 residues. The only DNA kept is the CDR3, 39 bases in frame from the first base. According to the germline V gene, CDR1 reads SGHRS and CDR2 reads YFSETQ. The V and J ends are trimmed by 5 bases and 6 bases, leaving 12 bases between them.

The paper's findings and limits, for the study overall: Of under 200 previously reported CMV-associated TCRbeta sequences, some 73 appeared in the CD4+ memory repertoires, each in one to five individuals. The results were read as suggesting that the CMV-associated TCR signature is, for the most part, present in the CD4+ memory repertoire. For predicting CMV serostatus, the median bootstrapped AUC was approximately 0.95 using the original framework and about 0.9 using a US-trained random forest. On the Belgian cohort, the classifier built on the original framework reached a median bootstrapped AUC of 0.95, with a 95% CI of 0.76-1.00. Unlike the original study, which covered naive and memory CD4+ and CD8+ populations, the Belgian study sequenced only CD4+CD45RO+ memory cells.

Input material: memory CD4+ T cells from blood. The chain links TRBV5-1 with TRBJ2-1; TRBD1 could be the D gene, as 5 bases match. The sequence came from an adult in good health and CMV-seropositive. The CDR3 corresponds to CASSSQGVNEQFF. The nucleotide sequence is TGCGCCAGCAGTTCTCAAGGGGTCAATGAGCAGTTCTTC. When the CDR3 is completed using the reference TRBV5-1 and TRBJ2-1 genes on either side, the full variable domain is KAGVTQTPRYLIKTRGQQVTLSCSPISGHRSVSWYQQTPGQGLQFLFEYFSETQRNKGNFPGRFSGRQFSNSRSEMNVSTLELGDSALYLCASSSQGVNEQFFGPGTRLTVL.